A single sample gave rise to the 30 T cell receptor beta chains below, sequenced in a study of control samples from healthy donors and cancer patients. Repertoires were generated with immunoSEQ multiplex PCR, while TCRdb's copy carries only in-frame clones and drops some. The table lists approximately 68,000 clones, approximately 83% of them singletons. The sequenced sample consisted of blood. These TCRs come from a man aged 55 to 70 in good health.

The J gene is TRBJ2-7, the V gene TRBV11-2, with a possible D match to TRBD1 (7 bases). CDR1 and CDR2 (germline): SGHAT, FQNNGV. The CDR3 is 14 amino acids. Trimming removed 5 bases at V and 1 base at J, with 12 bases between. In DNA form, the CDR3 reads TGTGCCAGCAGCACCTCAGGGGGGTCCTACGAGCAGTACTTC. This sequence encodes CASSTSGGSYEQYF.

The chain employs TRBV19 and TRBJ2-1, with D maybe TRBD1 (6 bases). V lost 1 base, J lost 8 bases, and 15 bases lay in between. This CDR3 has 15 residues. Germline assignment: CDR1 LNHDA and CDR2 SQIVND (reference sequence). The CDR3 spells CASSIGTGKIDEQFF. The CDR3 region has the DNA TGTGCCAGTAGTATAGGTACAGGGAAGATCGATGAGCAGTTCTTC.

This clone was detected only a few times. The chain links TRBV28 to TRBJ1-4, with D unclear. This CDR3 is built from 11 residues. With 4 bases removed from V and 8 bases from J, the gap between germline ends came to 5 bases. CDR1 and CDR2 from the germline V gene are MDHEN and SYDVKM. The DNA for the CDR3 is TGTGCCAGCAGTTGGGAGGAAAAACTGTTTTTT. Protein: CASSWEEKLFF.

The chain has TRBV4-2 and TRBJ1-4; tentative D call: TRBD1 (6 bases). Trimming removed 6 bases from V and 8 bases from J, with 16 bases in between. Germline CDR1 is LGHNA and CDR2 is YNFKEQ. The CDR3 is 14 amino acids. The CDR3 region is CASSQQGVDEKLFF. DNA of the CDR3: TGTGCCAGCAGTCAACAGGGAGTGGACGAAAAACTGTTTTTT.

This clone was found a few times. This chain connects TRBV7-3 to TRBJ2-7, with 8 bases that match TRBD2. CDR1 and CDR2 from the germline V gene are SGHTA and FQGTGA. Trimming removed 2 bases from V and 2 bases from J; junction bases left unmatched: 5. The CDR3 is 15 amino acids. The DNA for the CDR3 is TGTGCCAGCAGCTTACAAGCGGGAGCCCCCTACGAGCAGTACTTC. Translation gives CASSLQAGAPYEQYF.

This chain uses TRBV30 with TRBJ2-1; 11 nucleotides agree with TRBD2. Germline V gene lookup returns CDR1 GTSNPN and CDR2 SVGIG (reference sequence). This CDR3 spans 19 amino acids. Germline trimming cut 0 bases from V and 2 bases from J; bases unmatched to any gene: 12. CDR3 coding DNA: TGTGCCTGGAGTGTAATTGGCCCCGGGACTAGCGGAGCCTACAATGAGCAGTTCTTC. It specifies CAWSVIGPGTSGAYNEQFF.

V and J are TRBV5-4 and TRBJ2-3, with TRBD1 matching 11 bases. CDR3 size: 14 residues. Trimming at V came to 5 bases and at J to 5 bases, leaving 4 bases not matched to a gene. The germline CDR1 and CDR2 sequences are SGHNT and YYREEE (reference sequence). CDR3 region: CASSPGTGGDTQYF. The DNA for the CDR3 is TGTGCCAGCAGTCCCGGGACAGGGGGAGATACGCAGTATTTT. The entire variable domain, with the rest obtained from reference TRBV5-4 and TRBJ2-3, is as follows: ETGVTQSPTHLIKTRGQQVTLRCSSQSGHNTVSWYQQALGQGPQFIFQYYREEENGRGNFPPRFSGLQFPNYSSELNVNALELDDSALYLCASSPGTGGDTQYFGPGTRLTVL.

This rearrangement joins TRBV29-1 to TRBJ2-3; 8 nucleotides match TRBD1. Trimming at V came to 5 bases and at J to 5 bases, leaving 6 bases not matched to a gene. Germline loops: CDR1 SQVTM, CDR2 ANQGSEA. The CDR3 is made up of 13 amino acids. CDR3 nucleotide sequence: TGCAGCGTTTCCTCCGGACAGGGAGATACGCAGTATTTT. Translating gives CSVSSGQGDTQYF.

The chain carries TRBV11-3 and TRBJ2-2, with D perhaps being TRBD1 or TRBD2 (5 bases each). CDR1 is SGHNT, CDR2 YENEEA, per germline. The germline V and J ends were trimmed by 1 base and 0 bases, with 12 bases remaining between them. The CDR3 runs 17 residues. The CDR3: CASSLARGTANTGELFF. CDR3 DNA sequence: TGTGCCAGCAGCTTAGCCCGAGGGACGGCGAACACCGGGGAGCTGTTTTTT.

The chain combines TRBV3-1 (or the pseudogene TRBV3-2) with TRBJ2-6, with D perhaps matching TRBD2 (6 bases). CDR1 LGHDT and CDR2 YNNKEL come from the germline V gene (reference sequence). The length of the CDR3 is 17 residues. V lost 1 base to trimming and J lost 1 base, with 11 bases between them. CDR3 DNA: TGTGCCAGCAGCCAAGGGGGACTGATATCTGGGGCCAACGTCCTGACTTTC. Its protein product is CASSQGGLISGANVLTF.

This clone was observed a few times. The gene calls are TRBV27 and TRBJ1-3; TRBD1 matches 8 bases. Germline loops: CDR1 MNHEY, CDR2 SMNVEV (reference sequence). V shed 6 bases and J 9 bases; nucleotides not matched to a gene: 7. This CDR3 region has 13 residues. The DNA of the CDR3 is TGTGCCAGCAGCCCGGACAGGGCGGTCACCATATATTTT. Amino acids: CASSPDRAVTIYF.

A few counts support this clone. CDR3 sequence reads: CAIRDPGTGGSYEQYF. DNA for the CDR3: TGTGCCATCAGAGACCCCGGGACAGGGGGATCCTACGAGCAGTACTTC. The chain recombines TRBV10-3 with TRBJ2-7; 11 nucleotides match TRBD1. CDR1 ENHRY and CDR2 SYGVKD come from the germline V gene. The CDR3 is 16 residues long. Unmatched junction bases numbered 8, after V lost 6 bases and J lost 1 base.

The rearrangement joins TRBV7-9 to TRBJ2-2; D is unclear. Germline V gene lookup returns CDR1 SEHNR and CDR2 FQNEAQ (reference sequence). The ends were cut back, 1 base at V and 1 base at J, with 4 bases in the middle. The CDR3 length is 14 residues. The CDR3 loop reads CASSLVVNTGELFF. Written as DNA, the CDR3 is TGTGCCAGCAGCTTAGTTGTGAACACCGGGGAGCTGTTTTTT.

The J gene is TRBJ1-3, the V gene TRBV28; D remains ambiguous. Trimming removed 4 bases from V and 3 bases from J, with 7 bases in between. The CDR3 is made up of 13 amino acids. Germline V lookup: CDR1 MDHEN, CDR2 SYDVKM. CDR3 DNA: TGTGCCAGCAGTTCCCCATTTGGAAACACCATATATTTT. It translates to CASSSPFGNTIYF. The whole variable domain, remainder taken from reference TRBV28 and TRBJ1-3, is DVKVTQSSRYLVKRTGEKVFLECVQDMDHENMFWYRQDPGLGLRLIYFSYDVKMKEKGDIPEGYSVSREKKERFSLILESASTNQTSMYLCASSSPFGNTIYFGEGSWLTVV.

V gene TRBV9 combines with J gene TRBJ2-3; D assignment may be TRBD1 or TRBD2 (5 bases each). The CDR3 runs to 15 residues. Trimming pared 1 base from V and 2 bases from J, leaving 11 bases between. Germline CDR1 reads SGDLS; CDR2 reads YYNGEE. Here the CDR3 reads CASSVRDLDTDTQYF. CDR3 coding DNA: TGTGCCAGCAGCGTACGGGACCTCGACACAGATACGCAGTATTTT.

Notes on this clone: Other DNA sequences in the same sample also yield this CDR3. The CDR3 region is CASSFEGGNTIYF. CDR3 DNA sequence: TGTGCCAGCAGTTTTGAGGGAGGAAACACCATATATTTT. The chain employs TRBV12-3 or TRBV12-4 and TRBJ1-3; D unclear. This CDR3 comprises 13 residues. V lost 3 bases and J 4 bases, leaving 7 bases between the germline ends.

The V and J genes are TRBV7-2 and TRBJ1-4; 9 nucleotides match TRBD1. In germline, CDR1 is SGHTA, CDR2 FQGNSA. Trimming took 4 bases from V and 4 from J; bases not matched to a gene: 10. This CDR3 is built from 17 residues. DNA for the CDR3: TGTGCCAGCAGCTCTCGACAGGGGGAGGGGGTTAATGAAAAACTGTTTTTT. This gives the protein CASSSRQGEGVNEKLFF.

V is TRBV20-1 and J is TRBJ2-6, with D perhaps TRBD1 or TRBD2 (5 bases each). With 3 bases removed from V and 0 bases from J, the gap between germline ends came to 6 bases. Germline assignment: CDR1 DFQATT and CDR2 SNEGSKA (reference sequence). The CDR3 extends over 14 amino acids. The CDR3 region has the DNA TGCAGTGCTAGTGGGACCTCTGGGGCCAACGTCCTGACTTTC. Protein: CSASGTSGANVLTF.

The chain has TRBV7-9 and TRBJ2-1, with TRBD2 matching over 7 bases. The CDR3 runs 19 residues. The germline CDR1 and CDR2 sequences are SEHNR and FQNEAQ (reference sequence). The trim removed 2 bases at V and 3 bases at J, leaving 16 bases unmatched. This CDR3 is CASSLRSGGPSSLYNEQFF. The CDR3 DNA follows: TGTGCCAGCAGCTTAAGGTCGGGAGGACCGTCTTCACTCTACAATGAGCAGTTCTTC.

This clone was detected a few times. The genes are TRBV6-2 or TRBV6-3 and TRBJ1-5; no definite D call. The V gene's germline CDR1 is MNHEY and CDR2 SVGEGT. The V end lost 6 bases, the J end lost 3 bases, and 12 bases lay between the germline ends. There are 14 residues in the CDR3. For the CDR3, the DNA is TGTGCCAGCAGCTGGACGGGAGTCAATCAGCCCCAGCATTTT. Its translation is CASSWTGVNQPQHF.

The sample holds one count of this clone. The chain combines TRBV27 with TRBJ1-4, with 7 bases that match TRBD1. Germline CDR1 is MNHEY and CDR2 is SMNVEV (reference sequence). This CDR3 contains 15 residues. V lost 5 bases and J lost 2; bases outside the gene matches: 5. This CDR3 is CASSVTGLTNEKLFF. DNA for the CDR3: TGTGCCAGCAGTGTGACAGGGCTGACTAATGAAAAACTGTTTTTT.

This sequence joins TRBV7-3 and TRBJ2-3; 13 nucleotides align to TRBD2. J gave up 6 bases and V 4 bases, and 4 bases lay outside the gene matches. The CDR3 has 15 amino acids. Germline CDR1 and CDR2: SGHTA and FQGTGA. CDR3 nucleotides: TGTGCCAGCAGCTCCGGGACTAGCGGGACGGATACGCAGTATTTT. Translation gives CASSSGTSGTDTQYF.

The rearrangement joins TRBV6-5 to TRBJ1-1; 7 bases fit TRBD1. J gave up 5 bases and V 5 bases, and 8 bases lay outside the gene matches. This CDR3 spans 14 amino acids. Germline-derived CDR1 and CDR2 are MNHEY and SVGAGI. The CDR3 spells CASSSTGEWTEAFF. CDR3 DNA: TGTGCCAGCAGTAGCACAGGGGAATGGACTGAAGCTTTCTTT.

The chain uses TRBV2 and TRBJ2-3, with D possibly called TRBD1 or TRBD2 (6 bases each). The CDR3 contains 13 residues. The V gene lost 10 bases and the J gene lost 2 bases, with 13 bases spanning the gap. The germline V gene has CDR1 SNHLY and CDR2 FYNNEI. CDR3 DNA: TGTGCCACCTCGGGGGCGGTCACAGATACGCAGTATTTT. As protein: CATSGAVTDTQYF. The full variable domain, rest sourced from reference TRBV2 and TRBJ2-3, is EPEVTQTPSHQVTQMGQEVILRCVPISNHLYFYWYRQILGQKVEFLVSFYNNEISEKSEIFDDQFSVERPDGSNFTLKIRSTKLEDSAMYFCATSGAVTDTQYFGPGTRLTVL.

The J gene is TRBJ1-6, the V gene TRBV29-1; D not resolved. The V end was cut by 4 bases, the J end by 13 bases, with 17 bases between. The CDR3 consists of 13 residues. Germline V lookup: CDR1 SQVTM, CDR2 ANQGSEA. CDR3 in DNA: TGCAGCGTTGGCGGGGTTAGAGGTGAGCCCCTCCACTTT. It yields the protein CSVGGVRGEPLHF.

This chain links TRBV4-1 with TRBJ2-3, with 8 bases lining up with TRBD2. This CDR3 is 16 amino acids long. CDR1 is MGHRA and CDR2 is YSYEKL in the germline V gene. V lost 4 bases, J lost 3 bases, and 9 bases stayed unmatched. The CDR3 DNA sequence: TGCGCCAGCAGCCCTAGAGCGGGAGCGGGTACAGATACGCAGTATTTT. It translates to CASSPRAGAGTDTQYF.

The V call is TRBV7-3, the J call TRBJ2-1; 8 nucleotides align to TRBD2. V was clipped by 1 base and J by 4 bases; unmatched bases: 12. The CDR3 spans 18 residues. Per the germline V gene, CDR1 is SGHTA and CDR2 is FQGTGA. The DNA of the CDR3 is TGTGCCAGCAGCTTAAAGGGTCAGGGTAGCGGGATTTACAATGAGCAGTTCTTC. The encoded protein is CASSLKGQGSGIYNEQFF.

The V gene is TRBV6-5, the J gene TRBJ1-2; weak D call: TRBD1 (5 bases). Between the trimmed V and J ends, which lost 2 bases and 8 bases, there was a span of 12 bases. Germline V lookup: CDR1 MNHEY, CDR2 SVGAGI. The CDR3 extends over 13 amino acids. For the CDR3, the DNA is TGTGCCAGCAGTTACGGTCAGGGTCGAGGCTACACCTTC. Translated: CASSYGQGRGYTF.

The V and J genes are TRBV5-1 and TRBJ1-1, with 9 nucleotides matching TRBD1. Losses at the gene ends were 4 bases for V and 5 bases for J; bases not matched to a gene: 12. Germline V gene lookup returns CDR1 SGHRS and CDR2 YFSETQ. This CDR3 is 16 amino acids long. CDR3 nucleotide sequence: TGCGCCAGCAGCAAGGGACAGGGAGGGGTGGGGACTGAAGCTTTCTTT. Translating gives CASSKGQGGVGTEAFF.

The J gene is TRBJ2-1, the V gene TRBV6-2 or TRBV6-3; 11 bases align to TRBD2. The V gene end was trimmed by 6 bases and the J gene end by 0 bases; junction bases not matched to a gene: 4. The germline V gene encodes CDR1 MNHEY and CDR2 SVGEGT. The CDR3 contains 16 residues. CDR3 protein: CASSRLAGNSYNEQFF. CDR3 coding DNA: TGTGCCAGCAGCCGACTAGCGGGGAACTCCTACAATGAGCAGTTCTTC.